This TCR beta chain emerged from a study of PD-1 blockade in classical Hodgkin lymphoma. Study findings and constraints: Initiation of nivolumab under 1 year after ASCT led to exclusion of patients. A reduction in baseline TCR diversity was reportedly seen in newly diagnosed patients relative to healthy donors. By C4D1 there was a significant rise in CD4+ TCR diversity but not in CD8+ TCR diversity.

Concerning this clone itself: Its specificity is not known.

All patients relapsed after autologous stem cell transplantation, and brentuximab vedotin exposure varied. Classification of best responses gave complete response, partial response or progressive disease. Trimming shortened V by 4 bases and J by 6 bases, and 13 bases separated the two germline ends. The germline V gene encodes CDR1 MNHEY and CDR2 SMNVEV (reference sequence). The CDR3 contains 14 residues. Sequenced by immunoSEQ multiplex PCR; TCRdb stores in-frame clones only, minus some. The sample contains approximately 15,000 clones, around 76% of which appear only once. The starting material was peripheral blood mononuclear cells (PBMCs), obtained before the second cycle of nivolumab. The receptor was derived from a human donor with classical Hodgkin lymphoma. This chain links TRBV27 with TRBJ2-1; D not resolved. CDR3 in DNA: TGTGCCAGCAGTTATTCGGCTAGTTCCAATGAGCAGTTCTTC. As protein: CASSYSASSNEQFF.